This entry lists 5 T cell receptor beta chains sequenced from one sample in a study of CD8 T cells in Susac syndrome. cDNA came from around 0.54 to 1 ug RNA primed by random hexamers. TCRdb analysed the immunoSEQ multiplex PCR reads with MiXCR anew, one entry per CDR3 protein. The sample lists about 140,000 distinct CDR3 sequences, 95% seen once, with more than 0.14% in the top ten. Specimen: CD4+ T cells from PBMCs. These TCRs come from a human donor with Susac syndrome.

The rearrangement joins TRBV20-1 to TRBJ2-1; 7 nucleotides align to TRBD2. The CDR3 consists of 15 residues. Germline loops: CDR1 DFQATT, CDR2 SNEGSKA (reference sequence). Trimming at V came to 0 bases and at J to 5 bases, leaving 7 bases not matched to a gene. CDR3 in amino acids: CSARDFQRGDNEQFF. The CDR3, as DNA: TGCAGTGCTAGAGATTTCCAGCGGGGTGACAATGAGCAGTTCTTC.

The chain recombines TRBV30 with TRBJ2-3, with D possibly called TRBD1 or TRBD2 (6 bases each). V was cut by 8 bases and J by 5 bases, with 20 bases left in between. CDR1 GTSNPN and CDR2 SVGIG come from the germline V gene (reference sequence). The CDR3 loop spans 14 amino acids. The CDR3 is CAGIKGGLRDTQYF. The DNA of the CDR3 is TGTGCCGGGATCAAAGGGGGGCTACGAGATACGCAGTATTTT.

J is TRBJ1-1 and V is TRBV30; 11 nucleotides agree with TRBD1. Losses at the gene ends were 7 bases for V and 1 base for J; bases not matched to a gene: 11. This CDR3 is 16 amino acids long. Germline V gene data show CDR1 as GTSNPN and CDR2 as SVGIG (reference sequence). The CDR3 coding sequence is TGTGCCTTCGGCCGGGACAGGGGGTCTGGGAACACTGAAGCTTTCTTT. It codes for CAFGRDRGSGNTEAFF.

The rearrangement joins TRBV5-1 to TRBJ2-7; D not resolved. Germline values: CDR1 SGHRS, CDR2 YFSETQ. The V end lost 1 base, the J end lost 3 bases, and 14 bases lay between the germline ends. The CDR3 consists of 15 residues. The CDR3 region has the DNA TGCGCCAGCAGCTTGCGCGCCGATACCTTCTACGAGCAGTACTTC. Amino acids: CASSLRADTFYEQYF.

This sequence joins TRBV30 and TRBJ1-2; unclear D gene. The germline V gene has CDR1 GTSNPN and CDR2 SVGIG (reference sequence). V lost 4 bases and J 4 bases, leaving 16 bases between the germline ends. The CDR3 has 14 amino acids. For the CDR3, the DNA is TGTGCCTGGACCGGCCGGGAGGGAATCTATGGCTACACCTTC. Encoded protein: CAWTGREGIYGYTF.